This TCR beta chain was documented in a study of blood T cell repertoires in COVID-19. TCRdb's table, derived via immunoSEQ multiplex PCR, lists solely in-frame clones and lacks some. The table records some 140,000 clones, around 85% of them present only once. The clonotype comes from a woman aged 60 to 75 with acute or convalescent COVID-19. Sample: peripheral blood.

Here the CDR3 DNA reads TGCGCCAGCAGTTCCGACAGGGGGCGCATTTGGAACACCGGGGAGCTGTTTTTT. This translates into CASSSDRGRIWNTGELFF. V usage is TRBV4-1 and J usage is TRBJ2-2; 10 bases are shared with TRBD1. After removal of 6 bases from V and 1 base from J, the junction contained 11 bases not matched to a gene. From germline, CDR1 is MGHRA and CDR2 YSYEKL. The CDR3 loop spans 18 amino acids.